The 16 T cell receptor beta chains reported below all come from one sample, sequenced in a study of blood T cell repertoires in COVID-19. Assay: immunoSEQ multiplex PCR; the TCRdb copy retains only in-frame clones and omits some. The sample yields roughly 280,000 clones, less than 90% seen once. The sample consisted of peripheral blood. The receptors shown here come from a man between 60 and 75 years old who had recovered from COVID-19.

CDR3 nucleotide sequence: TGTGCCAGCAGTCCTGCGGCAGGAGGGAGAATCACTGAAGCTTTCTTT. It specifies CASSPAAGGRITEAFF. The chain is built from TRBV27 and TRBJ1-1; D ambiguous. CDR1 and CDR2 from the germline V gene are MNHEY and SMNVEV (reference sequence). Trimming shortened V by 5 bases and J by 4 bases, and 20 bases separated the two germline ends. The CDR3 extends over 16 amino acids.

This clone was seen just once. This rearrangement joins TRBV5-5 to TRBJ1-1, with TRBD1 matching over 7 bases. The germline V gene has CDR1 SGHKS and CDR2 YYEKEE (reference sequence). The CDR3 has 16 amino acids. J lost 3 bases, V lost 3 bases, and 11 bases had no gene match. CDR3 region: CASSSSTGVMYTEAFF. CDR3 nucleotide sequence: TGTGCCAGCAGCTCCAGTACAGGGGTGATGTACACTGAAGCTTTCTTT.

The gene calls are TRBV4-1 and TRBJ1-4; TRBD1 might be the D (6 bases). The CDR3 spans 17 residues. The germline gives CDR1 MGHRA, CDR2 YSYEKL. The V gene lost 5 bases and the J gene lost 2 bases, with 18 bases spanning the gap. CDR3 region: CASSGRYRDGTNEKLFF. Here the CDR3 DNA reads TGCGCCAGCAGCGGACGGTACAGGGATGGTACTAATGAAAAACTGTTTTTT.

This chain connects TRBV10-3 to TRBJ1-2; possibly TRBD1 for D (6 bases). Germline CDR1 reads ENHRY; CDR2 reads SYGVKD. CDR3 size: 12 residues. With 3 bases removed from V and 8 bases from J, the gap between germline ends came to 10 bases. The CDR3 DNA follows: TGTGCCATCAGTGAACCCCAGGGGGGCTACACCTTC. It yields the protein CAISEPQGGYTF.

This clone was seen a handful of times. The chain uses TRBV1 and TRBJ1-4; the table's D call, TRBD1, has no DNA check behind it. TRBV1 has pseudogene status. The CDR3 is 19 residues long. CDR3 loop: CTSSQRVPNATGHNEKLFF. CDR3 coding DNA: TGCACCAGCAGCCAAAGGGTCCCAAACGCGACAGGGCATAATGAAAAACTGTTTTTT.

The chain is built from TRBV28 and TRBJ1-3; 7 bases map to TRBD1. From germline, CDR1 is MDHEN and CDR2 SYDVKM. This CDR3 has 14 amino acids. V was clipped by 8 bases and J by 2 bases; unmatched bases: 6. The CDR3 DNA reads as TGTGCCAGCGGAGGGGGCGGCCCTGGAAACACCATATATTTT. Translation: CASGGGGPGNTIYF.

This chain connects TRBV27 to TRBJ2-3, with 11 bases fitting TRBD2. The CDR3 is made up of 15 amino acids. J was trimmed by 5 bases and V by 7 bases; bases with no gene match: 8. Germline V gives CDR1 MNHEY, CDR2 SMNVEV (reference sequence). CDR3 protein: CASTLAGGPQDTQYF. CDR3 nucleotides: TGTGCCAGCACCTTAGCGGGAGGGCCGCAAGATACGCAGTATTTT.

The gene calls are TRBV10-3 and TRBJ2-7, with TRBD1 identical over 10 bases. This CDR3 is 15 amino acids long. V lost 0 bases, J lost 7 bases, and 6 bases stayed unmatched. The germline V gene encodes CDR1 ENHRY and CDR2 SYGVKD. The chain's CDR3 is CAISESGTGDEEQYF. The CDR3 nucleotides are TGTGCCATCAGTGAGTCCGGGACAGGGGATGAGGAGCAGTACTTC.

The J gene is TRBJ2-1, the V gene TRBV30; TRBD2 matches at 13 bases. V was pared by 6 bases and J by 6 bases, with 11 bases of the junction left unmatched. The CDR3 totals 16 residues. Germline-derived CDR1 and CDR2 are GTSNPN and SVGIG (reference sequence). The CDR3 DNA is TGTGCCTGCTCGTCCACCACTAGCGGGAGGGCCAATGAGCAGTTCTTC. Amino acids: CACSSTTSGRANEQFF.

The chain carries TRBV7-2 and TRBJ1-4; D is undetermined. This CDR3 has 13 amino acids. CDR1 is SGHTA and CDR2 is FQGNSA in the germline V gene. Between the trimmed V and J ends, which lost 1 base and 5 bases, there was a span of 5 bases. The CDR3 DNA is TGTGCCAGCAGCTTAGTTCAGAATGAAAAACTGTTTTTT. Amino acids: CASSLVQNEKLFF.

The chain combines TRBV10-2 with TRBJ2-3, with 8 bases aligning to TRBD2. V dropped 8 bases and J dropped 0; count of bases not matched to a gene: 16. The CDR3 runs 18 residues. Germline CDR1 reads WSHSY; CDR2 reads SAAADI. Here the CDR3 DNA reads TGCGCCAGCGAGGGTAGCGGGAAGGGGGGATCTAGCACAGATACGCAGTATTTT. It translates to CASEGSGKGGSSTDTQYF.

The gene calls are TRBV7-8 and TRBJ1-6; D not certain. The CDR3 covers 15 residues. Germline V gene sequence: CDR1 SGHVS, CDR2 FQNEAQ. Trimming pared 5 bases from V and 0 bases from J, leaving 8 bases between. CDR3 bases: TGTGCCAGCAGCAGTCTAAGCTCCTATAATTCACCCCTCCACTTT. This translates into CASSSLSSYNSPLHF.

This clone turned up a few times. The chain is built from TRBV5-6 and TRBJ2-4, with D possibly TRBD1 on 5 matching bases. With 4 bases removed from V and 3 bases from J, the gap between germline ends came to 23 bases. The CDR3 is made up of 18 amino acids. Germline lookup yields CDR1 SGHDT and CDR2 YYEEEE. The CDR3 loop reads CASSVGHQGGIVKNIQYF. DNA for the CDR3: TGTGCCAGCAGCGTAGGACACCAGGGCGGAATAGTCAAAAACATTCAGTACTTC.

This chain links TRBV5-1 with TRBJ2-2; 9 nucleotides line up with TRBD1. The germline V gene has CDR1 SGHRS and CDR2 YFSETQ. The V and J ends lost 3 bases and 5 bases, in that order; junction bases with no gene match: 5. CDR3 length equals 15 residues. The CDR3 here is CASSSGTGYTGELFF. The CDR3 DNA reads TGCGCCAGCAGCTCCGGGACAGGGTATACCGGGGAGCTGTTTTTT.

The gene calls are TRBV5-5 and TRBJ1-1; a possible D gene is TRBD1 (5 bases). The CDR3 runs 13 residues. Germline CDR1 reads SGHKS; CDR2 reads YYEKEE (reference sequence). Trimming pared 0 bases from V and 5 bases from J, leaving 8 bases between. CDR3 in amino acids: CASSLEGWTEAFF. CDR3 DNA sequence: TGTGCCAGCAGCTTGGAGGGGTGGACTGAAGCTTTCTTT.

V is TRBV3-1 (or the pseudogene TRBV3-2) and J is TRBJ2-1, with D possibly being TRBD2 (5 bases). CDR1 and CDR2 (germline): LGHDT, YNNKEL (reference sequence). With 2 bases removed from V and 5 bases from J, the gap between germline ends came to 7 bases. This CDR3 is 13 amino acids long. The CDR3 region is CASSQTGNNEQFF. The CDR3 nucleotides read TGTGCCAGCAGCCAAACGGGGAACAATGAGCAGTTCTTC.